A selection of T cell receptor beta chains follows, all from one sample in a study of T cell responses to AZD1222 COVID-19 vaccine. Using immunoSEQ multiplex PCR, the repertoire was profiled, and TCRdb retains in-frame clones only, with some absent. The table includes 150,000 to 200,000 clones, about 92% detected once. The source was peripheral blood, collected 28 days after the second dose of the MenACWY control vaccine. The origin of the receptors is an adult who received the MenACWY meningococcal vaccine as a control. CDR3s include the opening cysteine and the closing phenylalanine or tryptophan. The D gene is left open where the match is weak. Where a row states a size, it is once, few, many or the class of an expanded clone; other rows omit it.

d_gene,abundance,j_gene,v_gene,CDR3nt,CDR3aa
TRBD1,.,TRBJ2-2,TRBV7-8,TGTGCCAGCAGCTCGGACAGGATTCTGACAAACACCGGGGAGCTGTTTTTT,CASSSDRILTNTGELFF
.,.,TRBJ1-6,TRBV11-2,TGTGCCAGCAGCTTAGCCCGAGCTAGGTCACCCCTCCACTTT,CASSLARARSPLHF
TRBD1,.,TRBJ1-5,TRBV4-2,TGTGCCAGCAGCCAAGATCCCATGGACAGGCACAATCAGCCCCAGCATTTT,CASSQDPMDRHNQPQHF
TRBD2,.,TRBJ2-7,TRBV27,TGTGCCAGCAGTAGAGCGGGAGCGGTTTACGAGCAGTACTTC,CASSRAGAVYEQYF
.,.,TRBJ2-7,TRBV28,TGTGCCAGCAGTCCCACCTACGAGCAGTACTTC,CASSPTYEQYF
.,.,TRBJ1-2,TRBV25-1,TGTGCCAGCAGTGAAAACCAGGTTGGGAGTGGCTACACCTTC,CASSENQVGSGYTF
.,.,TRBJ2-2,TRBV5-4,TGTGCCAGCAGCCTACCAGCCCGGGCCGGGGAGCTGTTTTTT,CASSLPARAGELFF
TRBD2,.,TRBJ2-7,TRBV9,TGTGCCAGCAGCGTAGACGCGGGAGGGCTCCTTCGAACCTACGAGCAGTACTTC,CASSVDAGGLLRTYEQYF
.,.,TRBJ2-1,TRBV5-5,TGTGCCAGCAGTTACGACGGACTACCGGACAATGAGCAGTTCTTC,CASSYDGLPDNEQFF
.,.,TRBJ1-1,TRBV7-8,TGTGCCAGCAGCCCCGGAAGGTGGGCCACTGAAGCTTTCTTT,CASSPGRWATEAFF
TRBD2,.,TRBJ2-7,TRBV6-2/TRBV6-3,TGTGCCAGCAGTTTCCCTAGCGGGCGCGAGCAGTACTTC,CASSFPSGREQYF
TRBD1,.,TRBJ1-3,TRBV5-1,TGCGCCAGCAGCTTGGGGGACAGCCGCTCTGGAAACACCATATATTTT,CASSLGDSRSGNTIYF
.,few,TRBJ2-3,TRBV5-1,TGCGCCAGCAGCTTTGCGGGGATAAGCACAGATACGCAGTATTTT,CASSFAGISTDTQYF
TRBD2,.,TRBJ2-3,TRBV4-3,TGCGCCAGCAGCTCCGGTGTGGTAGCGGGAGTGGGGTCTATGGTGACAGATACGCAGTATTTT,CASSSGVVAGVGSMVTDTQYF
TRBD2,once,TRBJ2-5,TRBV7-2,TGTGCCAGCAGCTTACGGCTAGCGGGAGGGCCCCGCCAAGAGACCCAGTACTTC,CASSLRLAGGPRQETQYF
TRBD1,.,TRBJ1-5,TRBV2,TGTGCCAGTCAGGAAAGGGGCGGGACAGTTCTGCGTAATCAGCCCCAGCATTTT,CASQERGGTVLRNQPQHF
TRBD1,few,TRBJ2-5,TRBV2,TGTGCCAGCAGACATATGGACAGGGGGCGAGAGACCCAGTACTTC,CASRHMDRGRETQYF
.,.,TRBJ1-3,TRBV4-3,TGCGCCAGCAGCCAAGATGTAACGGCTGGAAACACCATATATTTT,CASSQDVTAGNTIYF
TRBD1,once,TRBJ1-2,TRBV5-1,TGCGCCAGCAGCCCCCGACAGGGAAAGTACTATGGCTACACCTTC,CASSPRQGKYYGYTF